This TCR beta chain was documented in a study of blood T cell repertoires in COVID-19. Per the authors' pipeline: The assay estimated nucleated cells by amplifying reference gene primers. Data came from immunoSEQ multiplex PCR; TCRdb stores just in-frame clones and leaves some out. That table is the source of V, J and clone size, and D and trimming were worked out from the DNA. The profile shows around 180,000 clones, less than 90% of them singletons. The CDR3 length is 16 residues. Trimming shortened V by 0 bases and J by 6 bases, and 16 bases separated the two germline ends. In germline, CDR1 is SGDLS, CDR2 YYNGEE.

The material sequenced was peripheral blood. This chain links TRBV9 with TRBJ2-1; the D gene is possibly TRBD2 (6 bases). The clonotype was recovered from a man in his sixties or seventies with active or convalescent COVID-19. The chain's CDR3 is CASSVAGGSSFNEQFF. The DNA of the CDR3 is TGTGCCAGCAGCGTAGCTGGGGGGTCAAGCTTCAATGAGCAGTTCTTC. The whole variable domain, filled in from reference TRBV9 and TRBJ2-1, reads DSGVTQTPKHLITATGQRVTLRCSPRSGDLSVYWYQQSLDQGLQFLIQYYNGEERAKGNILERFSAQQFPDLHSELNLSSLELGDSALYFCASSVAGGSSFNEQFFGPGTRLTVL.